This T cell receptor beta chain stems from a study of blood T cell repertoires in COVID-19. Germline-derived CDR1 and CDR2 are MNHEY and SMNVEV (reference sequence). The junction had 13 bases not matched to a gene; V was cut back by 6 bases and J by 3 bases. This CDR3 has 16 residues. Sequencing used immunoSEQ multiplex PCR; TCRdb keeps in-frame clones, though not all of them. Of tens of thousands of clones listed, around 88% are singletons. The sequenced sample consisted of peripheral blood. The TCR originated in a woman aged 80 or older with active or convalescent COVID-19. The chain uses TRBV27 and TRBJ1-1, with 7 bases aligning to TRBD1. CDR3 DNA sequence: TGTGCCAGCAGCCCAAGGGGGCCCAGGGAGGACACTGAAGCTTTCTTT. Translating gives CASSPRGPREDTEAFF.